This T cell receptor (beta chain) was captured in a study of cytomegalovirus exposure and HLA in healthy donors. Study-wide points: In a later analysis, across HLA loci, associated TCR counts were highest for DRB1, lowest for HLA-C. In a later analysis, parvovirus B19, influenza, CMV and Epstein-Barr virus appeared linked to several top co-occurrence clusters.

The study ran its PCR with 60 Vbeta and 13 Jbeta primers. TCRdb's table, derived via immunoSEQ multiplex PCR, lists solely in-frame clones and lacks some. This table holds about 150,000 clones, roughly 9.4% found once. Losses at the gene ends were 6 bases for V and 6 bases for J; bases not matched to a gene: 12. Germline-derived CDR1 and CDR2 are LGHNA and YSLEER. The CDR3 contains 16 residues. In regard to this clone: Its antigen is as yet unknown.

This receptor was identified in a male donor in good health and CMV-seronegative. The rearrangement uses TRBV4-3 and TRBJ1-4; 8 nucleotides line up with TRBD1. The sample taken for sequencing was PBMCs. CDR3 sequence: CASSAKGATGDEKLFF. CDR3 nucleotide sequence: TGCGCCAGCAGTGCGAAGGGGGCGACAGGGGATGAAAAACTGTTTTTT.